These 13 T cell receptor beta chains were all obtained from the same sample, sequenced in a study of blood T cells in healthy people across ages. The second PCR ran about 6 to 11 cycles with a sample-barcoded 5' primer and J-beta primers. TCRdb recomputed calls from the 5' RACE reads with MiXCR, one row per CDR3 protein. The table shows roughly 680,000 distinct CDR3 sequences, with 21% occurring only once. Sequencing input: blood. These receptors were obtained from an older man in good health.

The chain employs TRBV7-3 and TRBJ2-1, with D possibly matching TRBD2 (6 bases). Deletions cut 2 bases from V and 7 bases from J, with 9 bases between. Germline CDR1 reads SGHTA; CDR2 reads FQGTGA. The CDR3 spans 13 residues. CDR3 coding DNA: TGTGCCAGCAGCTTACAACTAGCAAATGAGCAGTTCTTC. Residues: CASSLQLANEQFF.

This chain uses TRBV5-1 with TRBJ1-5; D call uncertain. The CDR3 spans 15 residues. The V gene lost 0 bases and the J gene lost 2 bases, with 9 bases spanning the gap. Germline CDR1 and CDR2: SGHRS and YFSETQ. The DNA for the CDR3 is TGCGCCAGCAGCTTGGACAGTACGGGCAATCAGCCCCAGCATTTT. Translating it yields CASSLDSTGNQPQHF. The whole variable domain, filled in from reference TRBV5-1 and TRBJ1-5, reads KAGVTQTPRYLIKTRGQQVTLSCSPISGHRSVSWYQQTPGQGLQFLFEYFSETQRNKGNFPGRFSGRQFSNSRSEMNVSTLELGDSALYLCASSLDSTGNQPQHFGDGTRLSIL.

This clonotype appeared a few times. The CDR3 DNA reads as TGTGCCAGCAGTTCTATGGGACAGGACAATCAGCCCCAGCATTTT. Its translation: CASSSMGQDNQPQHF. The chain carries TRBV6-2 or TRBV6-3 and TRBJ1-5; TRBD1 aligns across 8 bases. CDR1 MNHEY and CDR2 SVGEGT come from the germline V gene. V was clipped by 4 bases and J by 3 bases; unmatched bases: 5. The CDR3 runs 15 residues.

This chain links TRBV5-1 with TRBJ2-5, with 10 bases fitting TRBD2. Gene TRBJ2-1 matches the end of the DNA better, so the J call may be wrong. There are 16 residues in the CDR3. Germline CDR1 and CDR2: SGHRS and YFSETQ. Here the CDR3 reads CASSTELAGFYNEQFF. The CDR3 DNA reads as TGCGCCAGCAGCACCGAACTAGCGGGATTTTACAATGAGCAGTTCTTC.

The chain combines TRBV6-1 with TRBJ2-1; tentatively, D is TRBD2 (6 bases). Looked up from germline, CDR1 is MNHNS and CDR2 is SASEGT. V was shortened by 5 bases and J by 0 bases, with 17 bases between the two germline ends. The CDR3 runs 17 residues. The CDR3 DNA sequence: TGTGCCAGCAGTACGGTTAGCGGAAGTAGCTCCTACAATGAGCAGTTCTTC. It specifies CASSTVSGSSSYNEQFF.

Only a few counts were recorded for this clonotype. The rearrangement links TRBV5-1 to TRBJ1-3, with D possibly TRBD1 on 5 matching bases. Between the trimmed V and J ends, which lost 1 base and 8 bases, there was a span of 10 bases. CDR1 and CDR2 (germline): SGHRS, YFSETQ. CDR3 size: 13 residues. Written as DNA, the CDR3 is TGCGCCAGCAGCTTGAACCGGGACGACACCATATATTTT. Its translation: CASSLNRDDTIYF.

V gene TRBV4-1 combines with J gene TRBJ2-5, with D hard to call. This CDR3 region has 13 residues. The germline gives CDR1 MGHRA, CDR2 YSYEKL. V lost 3 bases and J 2 bases, leaving 7 bases between the germline ends. The CDR3 here is CASSHTLQETQYF. DNA of the CDR3: TGCGCCAGCAGCCACACCCTACAAGAGACCCAGTACTTC.

This clonotype was counted a few times. This chain links TRBV20-1 with TRBJ2-7; D is unclear. The germline V and J ends were trimmed by 3 bases and 5 bases, with 20 bases remaining between them. This CDR3 region has 15 residues. Germline CDR1 is DFQATT and CDR2 is SNEGSKA (reference sequence). In DNA, the CDR3 is TGCAGTGCTAGTTCCACGATGTTTGGGTCCGACGAGCAGTACTTC. This gives the protein CSASSTMFGSDEQYF.

The chain uses TRBV20-1 and TRBJ1-1, with unresolved D. The CDR3 loop spans 15 amino acids. V was shortened by 2 bases and J by 1 base, with 14 bases between the two germline ends. Germline CDR1 is DFQATT and CDR2 is SNEGSKA (reference sequence). CDR3: CSARTDGHGNTEAFF. In DNA form, the CDR3 reads TGCAGTGCTAGAACAGATGGTCATGGGAACACTGAAGCTTTCTTT.

J is TRBJ2-4 and V is TRBV21-1; the listed D gene, TRBD1, was not tested against the DNA. TRBV21-1 has pseudogene status. This CDR3 has 16 residues. The CDR3: CASSPRGLVWGSIQYF. The DNA for the CDR3 is TGTGCCAGCAGCCCAAGGGGGCTAGTTTGGGGTAGCATTCAGTACTTC.

This clonotype occurred a few times. The rearrangement links TRBV29-1 to TRBJ2-4; no clear D gene. Deletions cut 4 bases from V and 2 bases from J, with 9 bases between. The CDR3 totals 13 residues. Germline CDR1 SQVTM, CDR2 ANQGSEA. CDR3: CSVALDTKNIQYF. DNA for the CDR3: TGCAGCGTTGCCCTTGACACCAAAAACATTCAGTACTTC. Looking up the rest from reference TRBV29-1 and TRBJ2-4 gives the full variable domain: SAVISQKPSRDICQRGTSLTIQCQVDSQVTMMFWYRQQPGQSLTLIATANQGSEATYESGFVIDKFPISRPNLTFSTLTVSNMSPEDSSIYLCSVALDTKNIQYFGAGTRLSVL.

This clonotype was observed a few times. This sequence joins TRBV7-2 and TRBJ1-1, with TRBD1 identical over 11 bases. This CDR3 is 16 amino acids long. V shed 1 base and J 5 bases; nucleotides not matched to a gene: 6. The V gene's germline CDR1 is SGHTA and CDR2 FQGNSA. CDR3 DNA sequence: TGTGCCAGCAGCTTAGGGACAGGGGGCGCGGGGACTGAAGCTTTCTTT. As protein: CASSLGTGGAGTEAFF.

The J gene is TRBJ1-4, the V gene TRBV25-1; the D is unclear. Germline CDR1 reads MGHDK; CDR2 reads SYGVNS. The CDR3 runs 15 residues. Deletions cut 4 bases from V and 8 bases from J, with 17 bases between. The CDR3 DNA sequence: TGTGCCAGCAGTGGTGACATGGCTGATGGGGAAAAACTGTTTTTT. It codes for CASSGDMADGEKLFF. The variable domain in full, completed from reference TRBV25-1 and TRBJ1-4, reads EADIYQTPRYLVIGTGKKITLECSQTMGHDKMYWYQQDPGMELHLIHYSYGVNSTEKGDLSSESTVSRIRTEHFPLTLESARPSHTSQYLCASSGDMADGEKLFFGSGTQLSVL.